This T cell receptor beta chain was sequenced during a study of identical twins. Points from the study as a whole: Cross-sectional statistics underpinned the conclusions; the same donors were not followed. Whereas memory repertoires showed no such difference, abundant cord blood beta clonotypes carried fewer insertions.

Using its own MiXCR run on the 5' RACE reads, TCRdb lists one record per CDR3 protein. The sample has more than 400,000 distinct CDR3 sequences, approximately 14% seen once. As to this clonotype: Its matching antigen is unknown.

Separately, the same data were catalogued under a study of yellow fever vaccine responses in identical twins. As that study records: Twins reportedly appeared to share part of their vaccine T cell response while keeping part individual.

The sequence derives from a woman between 18 and 30 years old in good health. Material for sequencing was CD4+ T cells sorted from blood.

The DNA for the CDR3 is TGTGCCAGCAGCTCGATTCTAGCGGGGGTCCCTTTGAACACCGGGGAGCTGTTTTTT. Translating gives CASSSILAGVPLNTGELFF. The chain couples TRBV12-3 or TRBV12-4 to TRBJ2-2, with TRBD2 matching 10 bases. V was clipped by 6 bases and J by 1 base; unmatched bases: 14. The CDR3 runs 19 residues.